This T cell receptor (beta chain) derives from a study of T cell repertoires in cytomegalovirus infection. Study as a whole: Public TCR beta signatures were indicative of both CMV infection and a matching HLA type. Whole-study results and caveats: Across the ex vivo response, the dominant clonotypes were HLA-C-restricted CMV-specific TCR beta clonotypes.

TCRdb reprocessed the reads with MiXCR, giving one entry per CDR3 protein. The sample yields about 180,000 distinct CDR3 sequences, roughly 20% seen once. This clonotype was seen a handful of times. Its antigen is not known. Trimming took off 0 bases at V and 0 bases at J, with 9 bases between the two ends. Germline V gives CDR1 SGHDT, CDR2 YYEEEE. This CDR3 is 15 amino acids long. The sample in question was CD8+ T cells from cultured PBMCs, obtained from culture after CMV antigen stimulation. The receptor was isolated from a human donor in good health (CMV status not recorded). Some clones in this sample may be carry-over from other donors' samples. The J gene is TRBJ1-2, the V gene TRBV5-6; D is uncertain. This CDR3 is CASSLVVQSNYGYTF. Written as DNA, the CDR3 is TGTGCCAGCAGCTTGGTAGTGCAGTCTAACTATGGCTACACCTTC.